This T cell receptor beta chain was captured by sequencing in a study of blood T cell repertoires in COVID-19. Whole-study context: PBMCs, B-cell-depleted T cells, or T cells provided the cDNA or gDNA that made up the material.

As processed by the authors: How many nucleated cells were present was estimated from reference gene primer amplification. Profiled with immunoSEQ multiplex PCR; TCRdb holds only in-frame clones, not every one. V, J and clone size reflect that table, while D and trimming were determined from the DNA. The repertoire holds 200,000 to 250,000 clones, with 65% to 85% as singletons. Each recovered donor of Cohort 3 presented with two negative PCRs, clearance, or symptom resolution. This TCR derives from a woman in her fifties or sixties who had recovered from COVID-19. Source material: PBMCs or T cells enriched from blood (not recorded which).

The CDR3 DNA follows: TGCGCCAGCAGCTTGGGTCAAATCCGGAACACCATATATTTT. Translated: CASSLGQIRNTIYF. The V gene is TRBV5-1, the J gene TRBJ1-3; D is unclear. Germline V CDR1 and CDR2: SGHRS, YFSETQ. This CDR3 has 14 amino acids. V gave up 0 bases and J gave up 7 bases, with 11 bases separating them.